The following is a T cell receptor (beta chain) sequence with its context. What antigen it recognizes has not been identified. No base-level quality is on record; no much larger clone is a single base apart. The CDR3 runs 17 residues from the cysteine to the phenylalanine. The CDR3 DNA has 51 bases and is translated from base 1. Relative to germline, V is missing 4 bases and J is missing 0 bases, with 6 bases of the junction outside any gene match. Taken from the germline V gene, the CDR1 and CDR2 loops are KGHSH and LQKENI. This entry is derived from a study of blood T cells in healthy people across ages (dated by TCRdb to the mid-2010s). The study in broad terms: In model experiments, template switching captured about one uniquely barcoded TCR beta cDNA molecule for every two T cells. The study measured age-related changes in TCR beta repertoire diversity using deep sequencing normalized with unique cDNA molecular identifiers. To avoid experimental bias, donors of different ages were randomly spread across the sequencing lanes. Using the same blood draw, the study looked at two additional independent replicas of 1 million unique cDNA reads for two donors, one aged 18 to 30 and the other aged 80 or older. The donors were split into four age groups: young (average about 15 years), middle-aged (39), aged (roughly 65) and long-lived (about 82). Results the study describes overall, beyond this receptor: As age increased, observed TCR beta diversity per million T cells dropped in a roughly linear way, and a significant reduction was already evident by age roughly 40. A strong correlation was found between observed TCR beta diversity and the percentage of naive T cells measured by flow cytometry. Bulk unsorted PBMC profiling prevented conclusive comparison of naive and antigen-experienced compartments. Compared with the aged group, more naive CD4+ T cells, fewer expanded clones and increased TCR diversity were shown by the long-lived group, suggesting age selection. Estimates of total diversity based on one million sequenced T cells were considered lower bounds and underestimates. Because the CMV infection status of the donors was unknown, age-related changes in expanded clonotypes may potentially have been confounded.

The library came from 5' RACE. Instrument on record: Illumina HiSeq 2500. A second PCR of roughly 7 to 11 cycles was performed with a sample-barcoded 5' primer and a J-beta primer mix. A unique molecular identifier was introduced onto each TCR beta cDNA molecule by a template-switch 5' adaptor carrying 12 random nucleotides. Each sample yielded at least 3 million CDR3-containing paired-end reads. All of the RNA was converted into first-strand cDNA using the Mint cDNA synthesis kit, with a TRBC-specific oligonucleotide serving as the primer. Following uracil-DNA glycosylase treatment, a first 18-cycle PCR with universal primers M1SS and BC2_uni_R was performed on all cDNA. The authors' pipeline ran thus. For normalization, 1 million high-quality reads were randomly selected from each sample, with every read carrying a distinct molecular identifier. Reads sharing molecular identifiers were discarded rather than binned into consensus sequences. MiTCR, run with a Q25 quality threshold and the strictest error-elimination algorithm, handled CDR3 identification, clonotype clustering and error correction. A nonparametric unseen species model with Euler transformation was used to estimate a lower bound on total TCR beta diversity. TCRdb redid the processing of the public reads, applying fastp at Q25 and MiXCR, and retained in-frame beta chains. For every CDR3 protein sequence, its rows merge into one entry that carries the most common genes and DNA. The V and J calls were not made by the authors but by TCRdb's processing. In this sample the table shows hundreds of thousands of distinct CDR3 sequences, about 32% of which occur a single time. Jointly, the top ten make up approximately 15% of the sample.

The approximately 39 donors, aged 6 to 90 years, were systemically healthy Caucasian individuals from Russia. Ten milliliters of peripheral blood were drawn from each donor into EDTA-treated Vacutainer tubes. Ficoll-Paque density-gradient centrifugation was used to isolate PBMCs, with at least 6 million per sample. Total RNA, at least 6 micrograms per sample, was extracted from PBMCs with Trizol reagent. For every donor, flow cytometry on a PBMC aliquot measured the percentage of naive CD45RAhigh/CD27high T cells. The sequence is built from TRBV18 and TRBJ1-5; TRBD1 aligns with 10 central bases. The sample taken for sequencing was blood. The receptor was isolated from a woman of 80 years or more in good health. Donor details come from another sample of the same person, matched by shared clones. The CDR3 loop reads CASSHDRGPGSNQPQHF. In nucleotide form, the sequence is TGTGCCAGCTCACATGACAGGGGGCCGGGTAGCAATCAGCCCCAGCATTTT. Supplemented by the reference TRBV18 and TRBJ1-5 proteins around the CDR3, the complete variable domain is NAGVMQNPRHLVRRRGQEARLRCSPMKGHSHVYWYRQLPEEGLKFMVYLQKENIIDESGMPKERFSAEFPKEGPSILRIQQVVRGDSAAYFCASSHDRGPGSNQPQHFGDGTRLSIL.